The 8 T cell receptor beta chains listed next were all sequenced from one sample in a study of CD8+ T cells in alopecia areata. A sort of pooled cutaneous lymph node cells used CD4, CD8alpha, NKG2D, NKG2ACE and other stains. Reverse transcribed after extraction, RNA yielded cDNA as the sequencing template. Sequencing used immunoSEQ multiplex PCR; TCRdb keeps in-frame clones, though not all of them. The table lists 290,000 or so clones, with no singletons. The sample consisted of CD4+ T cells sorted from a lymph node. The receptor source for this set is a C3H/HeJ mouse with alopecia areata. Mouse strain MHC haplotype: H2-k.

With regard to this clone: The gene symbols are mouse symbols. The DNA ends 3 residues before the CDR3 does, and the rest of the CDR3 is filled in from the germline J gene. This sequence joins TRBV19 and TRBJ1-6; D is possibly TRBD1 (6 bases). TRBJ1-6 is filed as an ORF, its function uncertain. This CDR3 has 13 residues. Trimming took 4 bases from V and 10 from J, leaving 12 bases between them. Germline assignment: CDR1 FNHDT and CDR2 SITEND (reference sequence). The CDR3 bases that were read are TGTGCCAGCAGTCCCACAGGGAGGTCGCCC. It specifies CASSPTGRSP. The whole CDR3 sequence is CASSPTGRSPLYF.

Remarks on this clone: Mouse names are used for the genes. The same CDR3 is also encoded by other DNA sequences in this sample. The CDR3 DNA, read in part, is TGCACCTGCAGTGCAGCTGGGGCCCAAGAC. It codes for CTCSAAGAQD. From start to end, the CDR3 is CTCSAAGAQDTQYF. The V gene is TRBV1, the J gene TRBJ2-5; perhaps TRBD2 as D (6 bases). The sequence runs out 4 residues before the end of the CDR3; the remainder is reconstructed from the germline J gene. This CDR3 spans 14 amino acids. Germline CDR1 is NSQYPW and CDR2 is LRSPGD (reference sequence). V shed 1 base and J shed 2 bases, with 7 bases lying between them.

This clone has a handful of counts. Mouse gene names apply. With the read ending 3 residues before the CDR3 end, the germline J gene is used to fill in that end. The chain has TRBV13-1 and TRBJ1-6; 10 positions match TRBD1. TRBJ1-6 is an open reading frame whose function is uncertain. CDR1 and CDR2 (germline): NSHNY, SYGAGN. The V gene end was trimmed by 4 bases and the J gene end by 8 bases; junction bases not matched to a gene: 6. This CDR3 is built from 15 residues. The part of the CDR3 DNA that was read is TGTGCCAGCAGTCCGGGACAGGGGCGGGATTCGCCC. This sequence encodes CASSPGQGRDSP. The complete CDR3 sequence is CASSPGQGRDSPLYF.

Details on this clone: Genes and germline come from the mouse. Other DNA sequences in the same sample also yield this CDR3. The CDR3 DNA, read in part, is TGTGCCAGCAGCCCCCGGGACAGGGGATAT. Translated: CASSPRDRGY. The full CDR3 protein is CASSPRDRGYEQYF. The rearrangement links TRBV5 to TRBJ2-7; TRBD1 matches at 10 bases. The read falls 4 residues short of the CDR3 end, and the missing part is taken from the germline J gene. The CDR3 has 14 residues. Germline assignment: CDR1 LGHNA and CDR2 YNLKQL (reference sequence).

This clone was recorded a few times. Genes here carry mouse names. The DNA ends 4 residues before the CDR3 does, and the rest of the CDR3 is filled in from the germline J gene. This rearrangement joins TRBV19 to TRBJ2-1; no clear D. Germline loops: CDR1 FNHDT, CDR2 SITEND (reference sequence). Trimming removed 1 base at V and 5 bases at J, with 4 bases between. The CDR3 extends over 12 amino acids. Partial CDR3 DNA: TGTGCCAGCAGTATAACAGATGCT. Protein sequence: CASSITDA. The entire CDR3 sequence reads CASSITDAEQFF.

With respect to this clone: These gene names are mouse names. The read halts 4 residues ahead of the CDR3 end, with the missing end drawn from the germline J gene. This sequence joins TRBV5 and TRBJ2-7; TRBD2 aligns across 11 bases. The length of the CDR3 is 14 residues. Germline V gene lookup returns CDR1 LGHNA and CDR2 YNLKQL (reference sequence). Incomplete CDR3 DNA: TGTGCCAGCAGCCTCCGACTGGGGGGGTAT. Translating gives CASSLRLGGY. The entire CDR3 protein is CASSLRLGGYEQYF.

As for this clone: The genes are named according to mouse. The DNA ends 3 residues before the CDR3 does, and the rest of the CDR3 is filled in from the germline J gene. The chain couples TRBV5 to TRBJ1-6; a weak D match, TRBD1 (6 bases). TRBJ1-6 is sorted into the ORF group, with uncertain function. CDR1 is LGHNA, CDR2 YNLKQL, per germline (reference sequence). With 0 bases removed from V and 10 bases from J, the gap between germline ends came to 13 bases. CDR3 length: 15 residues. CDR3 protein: CASSQDNREGSPLYF. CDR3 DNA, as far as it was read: TGTGCCAGCAGCCAAGATAACAGGGAGGGATCGCCC.

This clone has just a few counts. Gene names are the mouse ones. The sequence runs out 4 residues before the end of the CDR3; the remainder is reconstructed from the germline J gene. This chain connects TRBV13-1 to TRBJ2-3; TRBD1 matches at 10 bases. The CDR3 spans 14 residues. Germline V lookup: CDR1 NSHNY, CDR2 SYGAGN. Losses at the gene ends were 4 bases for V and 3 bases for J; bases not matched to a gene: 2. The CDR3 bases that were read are TGTGCCAGCAGTATGGGACAGGGGGCAGAA. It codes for CASSMGQGAE. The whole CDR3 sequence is CASSMGQGAETLYF.